The 13 T cell receptor beta chains reported below all come from one sample, sequenced in a study of cytomegalovirus exposure and HLA in healthy donors. PCR employed 60 Vbeta and 13 Jbeta primers. Some clones are missing from TCRdb's copy, which holds only in-frame ones; the method was immunoSEQ multiplex PCR. The table includes tens of thousands of clones, 78% detected once. Sequencing input: PBMCs. The source of these receptors is a woman aged 40 to 55 in good health and CMV-seropositive.

The chain carries TRBV30 and TRBJ2-5, with 8 bases matching TRBD2. The closer fit of TRBJ2-7 to the DNA end suggests the J call may be wrong. This CDR3 is 16 amino acids long. Germline assignment: CDR1 GTSNPN and CDR2 SVGIG (reference sequence). The DNA of the CDR3 is TGTGCCTGGAGTGTACCAGCGGGAGTAAAGGGGTACGAGCAGTACTTC. This encodes CAWSVPAGVKGYEQYF.

The rearrangement joins TRBV11-1 to TRBJ2-1; 7 bases are shared with TRBD2. The V gene's germline CDR1 is SGHAT and CDR2 FQDESV (reference sequence). V was pared by 1 base and J by 7 bases, with 13 bases of the junction left unmatched. The CDR3 runs 17 residues. CDR3 loop: CASSLEVGGRAGNEQFF. Here the CDR3 DNA reads TGTGCCAGCAGCTTAGAGGTTGGAGGGAGGGCCGGGAATGAGCAGTTCTTC.

This clone appeared a few times. The V gene is TRBV6-4, the J gene TRBJ2-7, with 16 positions matching TRBD2. With 5 bases clipped from V and 3 bases from J, the junction kept 7 bases outside the gene matches. This CDR3 has 17 residues. Germline CDR1 MRHNA, CDR2 SNTAGT. CDR3 sequence (DNA): TGTGCCAGCAGTTACACGGGACTAGCGGGAGGGGTCTACGAGCAGTACTTC. It encodes CASSYTGLAGGVYEQYF.

This chain uses TRBV28 with TRBJ2-1; 7 bases line up with TRBD1. V was clipped by 2 bases and J by 8 bases; unmatched bases: 6. This CDR3 spans 14 amino acids. Per the germline V gene, CDR1 is MDHEN and CDR2 is SYDVKM. CDR3 residues: CASSLGDRVDEQFF. The CDR3 nucleotides are TGTGCCAGCAGTTTAGGCGACAGGGTCGATGAGCAGTTCTTC.

This clone was seen a single time. The V call is TRBV7-6, the J call TRBJ2-7; TRBD2 matches 14 bases. CDR1 SGHVS and CDR2 FNYEAQ come from the germline V gene. The V segment lost 4 bases and the J segment 3 bases; nucleotides outside the gene matches: 11. The CDR3 runs 18 residues. CDR3 in amino acids: CASSSLPGTSGSDYEQYF. Written as DNA, the CDR3 is TGTGCCAGCAGCTCACTCCCCGGGACTAGCGGGAGTGACTACGAGCAGTACTTC.

The chain couples TRBV28 to TRBJ2-7; 7 bases are a match to TRBD2. The CDR3 totals 14 residues. From germline, CDR1 is MDHEN and CDR2 SYDVKM. The ends lost 9 bases at V and 0 bases at J; junction bases unmatched: 8. CDR3 bases: TGTGCCAGTCGGGAGGACCCCGACTCCTACGAGCAGTACTTC. It translates to CASREDPDSYEQYF.

The chain uses TRBV29-1 and TRBJ1-1, with D possibly being TRBD1 (5 bases). Per germline, CDR1 SQVTM and CDR2 ANQGSEA. The CDR3 has 13 amino acids. V was cut by 5 bases and J by 0 bases, with 10 bases left in between. The chain's CDR3 is CSVTPGMNTEAFF. In DNA form, the CDR3 reads TGCAGCGTTACCCCAGGGATGAACACTGAAGCTTTCTTT.

The V call is TRBV28, the J call TRBJ2-5; D ambiguous. Germline V gene lookup returns CDR1 MDHEN and CDR2 SYDVKM. V dropped 5 bases and J dropped 1 base, with 14 bases sitting between them. The CDR3 loop spans 15 amino acids. The CDR3 DNA is TGTGCCAGCAGTCCCCAGTTGACGGGCCAAGAGACCCAGTACTTC. Amino acid sequence: CASSPQLTGQETQYF.

Here the CDR3 DNA reads TGTGCCAGTAGTTGGCGGGGTACCTACAATGAGCAGTTCTTC. This gives the protein CASSWRGTYNEQFF. The chain joins TRBV19 to TRBJ2-1, with a possible D match to TRBD2 (6 bases). Trimming shortened V by 5 bases and J by 2 bases, and 10 bases separated the two germline ends. Germline-derived CDR1 and CDR2 are LNHDA and SQIVND (reference sequence). The CDR3 is 14 amino acids.

In DNA, the CDR3 is TGTGCCAGCAGCTTAGATATGTACAGCCGAACAAATCCCCGCACAGATACGCAGTATTTT. This gives the protein CASSLDMYSRTNPRTDTQYF. The V gene is TRBV11-3, the J gene TRBJ2-3; D is ambiguous. The ends were cut back, 0 bases at V and 1 base at J, with 23 bases in the middle. The CDR3 sequence is 20 residues long. Germline-derived CDR1 and CDR2 are SGHNT and YENEEA.

J is TRBJ2-5 and V is TRBV5-6; 7 bases match TRBD1. Looked up from germline, CDR1 is SGHDT and CDR2 is YYEEEE. This CDR3 has 14 residues. The ends lost 4 bases at V and 5 bases at J; junction bases unmatched: 8. The CDR3 DNA reads as TGTGCCAGCAGCCCACAGGGGTCTCGGGAGACCCAGTACTTC. This sequence encodes CASSPQGSRETQYF.

V gene TRBV29-1 combines with J gene TRBJ2-2; D possibly corresponds to TRBD2 (5 bases). V lost 7 bases to trimming and J lost 0 bases, with 12 bases between them. Germline assignment: CDR1 SQVTM and CDR2 ANQGSEA. This CDR3 is 14 amino acids long. CDR3 DNA sequence: TGCAGCGGAGGGCAGCATACGAACACCGGGGAGCTGTTTTTT. Translated: CSGGQHTNTGELFF.

The chain employs TRBV11-1 and TRBJ2-7, with D possibly TRBD2 on 6 matching bases. Between the trimmed V and J ends, which lost 2 bases and 2 bases, there was a span of 25 bases. Germline V lookup: CDR1 SGHAT, CDR2 FQDESV (reference sequence). This CDR3 has 19 amino acids. The CDR3 here is CASSLNRRGARAQTYEQYF. CDR3 coding DNA: TGTGCCAGCAGCTTAAATCGGCGGGGAGCTCGGGCCCAGACCTACGAGCAGTACTTC.